These 2 T cell receptor beta chains share one sample of origin, sequenced in a study of shared clonotypes between healthy human individuals. Generated by immunoSEQ multiplex PCR, the TCRdb table keeps only in-frame clones and is missing some. The sample lists approximately 810,000 clones, roughly 92% occurring once. As defined, naive CD8 cells were CD45RO-negative and positively selected for CCR7, with terminally differentiated effector memory CD45RA+ cells excluded. The sample was naive CD8+ T cells sorted from blood. The receptors were gathered from a man aged 30-40 years in good health.

This clone was seen only once. V and J are TRBV2 and TRBJ2-7, with a tentative D call TRBD2 (6 bases). The CDR3 has 14 amino acids. V lost 7 bases, J lost 0 bases, and 13 bases lay in between. Germline V gene sequence: CDR1 SNHLY, CDR2 FYNNEI. The CDR3, as DNA: TGTGCCAGCACCGTATTCGGGGGCTCCTACGAGCAGTACTTC. Translated: CASTVFGGSYEQYF.

The chain joins TRBV27 to TRBJ2-3; D call uncertain. CDR1 is MNHEY and CDR2 is SMNVEV in the germline V gene (reference sequence). The CDR3 runs to 14 residues. Trimming took 0 bases from V and 2 from J, leaving 6 bases between them. The CDR3 DNA is TGTGCCAGCAGTTTATCCCTATACACAGATACGCAGTATTTT. It specifies CASSLSLYTDTQYF.